This TCR beta chain was found in a study of T cell changes during pregnancy in multiple sclerosis. Sequencing was performed with immunoSEQ multiplex PCR; in TCRdb, only in-frame clones are kept and a portion is missing. The sample lists roughly 35,000 clones, 92% seen once, with 0.45% to 0.5% in the top ten. Germline CDR1 reads SGHVS; CDR2 reads FNYEAQ. This CDR3 has 16 residues. Trimming removed 4 bases from V and 3 bases from J; junction bases left unmatched: 4. The material sequenced was CD4+ T cells from peripheral blood mononuclear cells, taken after pregnancy. This sequence originates from a female donor with multiple sclerosis, enrolled in a pregnancy study. The chain employs TRBV7-6 and TRBJ2-5; 14 nucleotides agree with TRBD2. For the CDR3, the DNA is TGTGCCAGCAGCTCGACTAGCGGGGGGGCAAAAGAGACCCAGTACTTC. Translation: CASSSTSGGAKETQYF.